One sample yielded the 20 T cell receptor beta chains listed below, sequenced in a study of blood T cells in healthy people across ages. Through a sample-barcoded 5' primer and a J-beta primer mix, a second PCR was run for roughly 7 to 12 cycles. TCRdb reprocessed the 5' RACE reads with MiXCR, giving one entry per CDR3 protein. Among roughly 500,000 distinct CDR3 sequences, 27% were seen once, and the ten largest hold about a fifth. The sample was blood. Source of these receptors: a woman aged 70-85 years in good health.

This sequence joins TRBV2 and TRBJ2-3; D is perhaps TRBD1 (5 bases). The ends were cut back, 3 bases at V and 2 bases at J, with 15 bases in the middle. The CDR3 loop spans 16 amino acids. The germline CDR1 and CDR2 sequences are SNHLY and FYNNEI. CDR3 DNA: TGTGCCAGCAGTGACTCCGCCAGGGTTCCCACAGATACGCAGTATTTT. Its translation: CASSDSARVPTDTQYF.

The chain combines TRBV9 with TRBJ1-1; D is ambiguous. Trimming removed 0 bases at V and 1 base at J, with 7 bases between. Germline CDR1 is SGDLS and CDR2 is YYNGEE. CDR3 length: 14 residues. The CDR3 loop is CASSVVTTNTEAFF. The CDR3 DNA sequence: TGTGCCAGCAGCGTAGTAACTACGAACACTGAAGCTTTCTTT.

This rearrangement joins TRBV20-1 to TRBJ2-5; D gene ambiguous. The J call may not be correct, given that the DNA end is closer to TRBJ2-7. In germline, CDR1 is DFQATT, CDR2 SNEGSKA (reference sequence). This CDR3 region has 14 residues. The DNA of the CDR3 is TGCAGTGCTAGAGATTTAAACGGCTTCTACGAGCAGTACTTC. Its protein is CSARDLNGFYEQYF.

The chain is built from TRBV19 and TRBJ2-7; 9 positions match TRBD1. This CDR3 contains 16 residues. Germline-derived CDR1 and CDR2 are LNHDA and SQIVND (reference sequence). V trimming: 5 bases; J trimming: 0 bases; junction bases outside the gene matches: 8. CDR3 loop: CASSAKTGGHSYEQYF. CDR3 in DNA: TGTGCCAGTAGTGCCAAAACAGGGGGCCACTCCTACGAGCAGTACTTC.

The J gene is TRBJ1-4, the V gene TRBV5-1, with 12 bases matching TRBD1. The CDR3 loop spans 16 amino acids. V was pared by 4 bases and J by 7 bases, with 8 bases of the junction left unmatched. CDR1 SGHRS and CDR2 YFSETQ come from the germline V gene. CDR3 loop: CASSPGQGARGEKLFF. The CDR3 DNA sequence: TGCGCCAGCAGCCCGGGACAGGGGGCACGGGGTGAAAAACTGTTTTTT.

The V and J genes are TRBV20-1 and TRBJ2-1, with 9 positions matching TRBD1. There are 13 residues in the CDR3. Per the germline V gene, CDR1 is DFQATT and CDR2 is SNEGSKA (reference sequence). V trimming: 7 bases; J trimming: 2 bases; junction bases outside the gene matches: 3. The CDR3 sequence is CSVGDRAYNEQFF. CDR3 nucleotide sequence: TGCAGTGTCGGGGACAGGGCCTACAATGAGCAGTTCTTC.

The chain joins TRBV27 to TRBJ2-5; 9 bases line up with TRBD2. The CDR3 runs 18 residues. Germline-derived CDR1 and CDR2 are MNHEY and SMNVEV (reference sequence). V was pared by 4 bases and J by 4 bases, with 16 bases of the junction left unmatched. As DNA, the CDR3 is TGTGCCAGCAGTTCCTCCCCTGGAGCGGGGGGTTCTATAGAGACCCAGTACTTC. This gives the protein CASSSSPGAGGSIETQYF.

This rearrangement joins TRBV12-3 or TRBV12-4 to TRBJ2-3; D perhaps matches TRBD2 (7 bases). CDR3 size: 14 residues. With 3 bases removed from V and 4 bases from J, the gap between germline ends came to 11 bases. CDR3 loop: CASSFQGRADTQYF. The CDR3 DNA reads as TGTGCCAGCAGTTTCCAGGGGAGGGCAGATACGCAGTATTTT.

A few counts support this clonotype. The V gene is TRBV18, the J gene TRBJ2-1; no clear D gene. Germline CDR1 KGHSH, CDR2 LQKENI. V lost 0 bases, J lost 7 bases, and 13 bases lay in between. The CDR3 covers 15 residues. CDR3 nucleotides: TGTGCCAGCTCACCACCGAATCCGGCAAGGAATGAGCAGTTCTTC. Translated: CASSPPNPARNEQFF. Supplemented by reference TRBV18 and TRBJ2-1, the full variable domain reads NAGVMQNPRHLVRRRGQEARLRCSPMKGHSHVYWYRQLPEEGLKFMVYLQKENIIDESGMPKERFSAEFPKEGPSILRIQQVVRGDSAAYFCASSPPNPARNEQFFGPGTRLTVL.

This clonotype was detected only a few times. The rearrangement uses TRBV7-9 and TRBJ1-6; 9 bases agree with TRBD1. The CDR3 has 16 residues. Unmatched junction bases numbered 5, after V lost 1 base and J lost 7 bases. The germline V gene has CDR1 SEHNR and CDR2 FQNEAQ (reference sequence). The CDR3 DNA follows: TGTGCCAGCAGCTTAGTAGGACAGGGGTCCAATTCACCCCTCCACTTT. Amino acid sequence: CASSLVGQGSNSPLHF. Looking up the rest from reference TRBV7-9 and TRBJ1-6 gives the full variable domain: DTGVSQNPRHKITKRGQNVTFRCDPISEHNRLYWYRQTLGQGPEFLTYFQNEAQLEKSRLLSDRFSAERPKGSFSTLEIQRTEQGDSAMYLCASSLVGQGSNSPLHFGNGTRLTVT.

J is TRBJ1-2 and V is TRBV20-1, with D uncertain. The CDR3 consists of 13 residues. V lost 0 bases and J lost 3, with 8 bases in between. CDR1 is DFQATT and CDR2 is SNEGSKA in the germline V gene (reference sequence). The CDR3 coding sequence is TGCAGTGCTAGAGATGCGGGATACTATGGCTACACCTTC. Translating it yields CSARDAGYYGYTF.

A word on this clonotype: Germline and junction disagree at one end, which may indicate a read error. The chain carries TRBV20-1 and TRBJ2-5; TRBD2 matches at 7 bases. The CDR3 loop spans 14 amino acids. The germline CDR1 and CDR2 sequences are DFQATT and SNEGSKA (reference sequence). DNA for the CDR3: TGCAGTGCTAGAGATCACAGGACTAGAGGGGAGCAGCTCTTC. This translates into CSARDHRTRGEQLF.

The CDR3 region is CASSLGLRGVETQYF. The CDR3 DNA is TGTGCCAGCAGCTTGGGGTTGCGGGGGGTAGAGACCCAGTACTTC. V is TRBV5-5 and J is TRBJ2-5, with TRBD2 matching over 8 bases. The V and J ends lost 0 bases and 4 bases, in that order; junction bases with no gene match: 5. Germline V gene sequence: CDR1 SGHKS, CDR2 YYEKEE (reference sequence). The CDR3 contains 15 residues.

This clonotype was picked up a small number of times. A junction end diverges from the germline sequence, so it may reflect a read error. The genes are TRBV6-2 or TRBV6-3 and TRBJ2-2; D not certain. The V gene's germline CDR1 is MNHEY and CDR2 SVGEGT. This CDR3 comprises 15 residues. CDR3 nucleotide sequence: TGTGGCAGCTTATCACAAGGGTTGAACACCGGGGAGCTGTTTTTT. It yields the protein CGSLSQGLNTGELFF.

The V and J genes are TRBV5-1 and TRBJ2-5, with D unresolved. The germline CDR1 and CDR2 sequences are SGHRS and YFSETQ. The CDR3 length is 15 residues. The V end was cut by 0 bases, the J end by 5 bases, with 14 bases between. The CDR3 nucleotides read TGCGCCAGCAGCTTGGCTCCCTTGGGTAGCGAGACCCAGTACTTC. This codes for CASSLAPLGSETQYF. The full variable domain, rest sourced from reference TRBV5-1 and TRBJ2-5, is KAGVTQTPRYLIKTRGQQVTLSCSPISGHRSVSWYQQTPGQGLQFLFEYFSETQRNKGNFPGRFSGRQFSNSRSEMNVSTLELGDSALYLCASSLAPLGSETQYFGPGTRLLVL.

In this sample, this clonotype turned up a few times. CDR3 DNA: TGTGCCAGCTCACCAACCGGTACAGGGGGCAATCAGCCCCAGCATTTT. Its translation is CASSPTGTGGNQPQHF. The rearrangement uses TRBV18 and TRBJ1-5, with 7 positions matching TRBD1. The CDR3 has 16 amino acids. In germline, CDR1 is KGHSH, CDR2 LQKENI. The V and J ends lost 2 bases and 2 bases, in that order; junction bases with no gene match: 6.

The rearrangement links TRBV5-1 to TRBJ1-1; D unclear. Trimming pared 6 bases from V and 6 bases from J, leaving 9 bases between. This CDR3 contains 11 residues. The germline V gene encodes CDR1 SGHRS and CDR2 YFSETQ. The CDR3 region is CASMQVAEAFF. The CDR3 DNA reads as TGCGCCAGCATGCAAGTGGCTGAAGCTTTCTTT. Using reference TRBV5-1 and TRBJ1-1 for the parts outside the CDR3, the full variable domain is KAGVTQTPRYLIKTRGQQVTLSCSPISGHRSVSWYQQTPGQGLQFLFEYFSETQRNKGNFPGRFSGRQFSNSRSEMNVSTLELGDSALYLCASMQVAEAFFGQGTRLTVV.

The V gene is TRBV5-1, the J gene TRBJ2-3, with 13 bases identical to TRBD2. Germline CDR1 is SGHRS and CDR2 is YFSETQ. J lost 6 bases, V lost 0 bases, and 4 bases had no gene match. This CDR3 is built from 16 residues. The CDR3 nucleotides read TGCGCCAGCAGCTTGGGGGGGACTAGCGGGGCCGATACGCAGTATTTT. Translating it yields CASSLGGTSGADTQYF.

In its sample, this clonotype was seen many times. The CDR3 region is CASSLGRVNEKLFF. CDR3 in DNA: TGTGCCAGCAGCTTAGGACGGGTTAATGAAAAACTGTTTTTT. J is TRBJ1-4 and V is TRBV7-2; unclear D gene. V was pared by 1 base and J by 4 bases, with 7 bases between. This CDR3 spans 14 amino acids. CDR1 SGHTA and CDR2 FQGNSA come from the germline V gene.

This clonotype was counted a single time. The junction departs from germline at one end; a sequencing error may be responsible. This chain links TRBV5-1 with TRBJ2-1; unclear D gene. From germline, CDR1 is SGHRS and CDR2 YFSETQ. CDR3 length: 16 residues. DNA for the CDR3: TGCGCCAGCAGTTTGGACGGTAACAGCCCCTACAATGAGCAGTTCTTC. Amino acid sequence: CASSLDGNSPYNEQFF.